Presented here are 8 T cell receptor beta chains from one specimen sequenced in a study of T cells in Graves' hyperthyroidism and ophthalmopathy. RNA transcripts yielded amplified TCR beta CDR3 regions. HTBI primers were used for first-round RT-PCR of the TCR CDR3. One entry per CDR3 protein results from TCRdb running MiXCR on the multiplex PCR reads. The sample contains 500,000 to 600,000 distinct CDR3 sequences, just under 20% of which appear only once. Sequenced input: blood. Source of these receptors: a man aged 35-49 years with Graves' ophthalmopathy.

This clonotype was seen a handful of times. This chain joins TRBV20-1 and TRBJ2-7; 9 positions match TRBD1. Germline CDR1 is DFQATT and CDR2 is SNEGSKA (reference sequence). The CDR3 extends over 13 amino acids. V lost 3 bases to trimming and J lost 2 bases; unmatched junction nucleotides: 2. The CDR3 sequence is CSARGTGTYEQYF. The CDR3 DNA is TGCAGTGCTAGGGGGACAGGGACCTACGAGCAGTACTTC.

This chain joins TRBV7-2 and TRBJ2-7; D perhaps matches TRBD1 (6 bases). V dropped 3 bases and J dropped 2 bases, with 11 bases sitting between them. The CDR3 consists of 14 residues. Germline-derived CDR1 and CDR2 are SGHTA and FQGNSA. CDR3 protein: CASSLIYRAYEQYF. The CDR3 DNA reads TGTGCCAGCAGCTTGATCTACAGGGCCTACGAGCAGTACTTC.

The rearrangement joins TRBV19 to TRBJ1-1; no firm D call. The V end lost 4 bases, the J end lost 5 bases, and 17 bases lay between the germline ends. Germline V lookup: CDR1 LNHDA, CDR2 SQIVND (reference sequence). The length of the CDR3 is 15 residues. CDR3 in amino acids: CASSNLDTIGTEAFF. The CDR3 DNA sequence: TGTGCCAGTAGTAACCTAGATACCATTGGGACTGAAGCTTTCTTT.

This clonotype was counted ten times or more. The rearrangement joins TRBV7-2 to TRBJ2-7; weak D call: TRBD1 (6 bases). Germline V gene lookup returns CDR1 SGHTA and CDR2 FQGNSA. Trimming took 6 bases from V and 2 from J, leaving 14 bases between them. This CDR3 is built from 14 residues. CDR3 amino acids: CASRPSGHPYEQYF. The CDR3 bases are TGTGCCAGCAGACCCTCGGGACACCCCTACGAGCAGTACTTC.

V gene TRBV9 combines with J gene TRBJ2-7, with D possibly matching TRBD2 (6 bases). Germline V gives CDR1 SGDLS, CDR2 YYNGEE. CDR3 length: 15 amino acids. V was pared by 0 bases and J by 6 bases, with 16 bases between. For the CDR3, the DNA is TGTGCCAGCAGCGTAGGGGGTACAGGTAGCGGCGAGCAGTACTTC. It codes for CASSVGGTGSGEQYF.

This clonotype was seen only a few times. The chain has TRBV2 and TRBJ2-1, with D tentatively TRBD1 (6 bases). The CDR3 sequence is 14 residues long. From germline, CDR1 is SNHLY and CDR2 FYNNEI. The germline V and J ends were trimmed by 7 bases and 3 bases, with 13 bases remaining between them. CDR3 bases: TGTGCCAGCAATGAGGGGGAGATCTACAATGAGCAGTTCTTC. It codes for CASNEGEIYNEQFF.

The chain carries TRBV7-9 and TRBJ1-4, with D unclear. Germline V gene lookup returns CDR1 SEHNR and CDR2 FQNEAQ (reference sequence). The CDR3 is 14 residues long. Trimming pared 5 bases from V and 5 bases from J, leaving 12 bases between. For the CDR3, the DNA is TGTGCCAGCAGCGTAAATACAGTCAATGAAAAACTGTTTTTT. Translation gives CASSVNTVNEKLFF.

This clonotype came up a few times. The genes are TRBV19 and TRBJ2-1, with a weak D call TRBD2 (5 bases). This CDR3 is 13 amino acids long. V lost 1 base, J lost 8 bases, and 9 bases lay in between. CDR1 and CDR2 from the germline V gene are LNHDA and SQIVND (reference sequence). The CDR3 protein is CASSIVSGHEQFF. CDR3 DNA sequence: TGTGCCAGTAGTATAGTAAGCGGTCATGAGCAGTTCTTC.